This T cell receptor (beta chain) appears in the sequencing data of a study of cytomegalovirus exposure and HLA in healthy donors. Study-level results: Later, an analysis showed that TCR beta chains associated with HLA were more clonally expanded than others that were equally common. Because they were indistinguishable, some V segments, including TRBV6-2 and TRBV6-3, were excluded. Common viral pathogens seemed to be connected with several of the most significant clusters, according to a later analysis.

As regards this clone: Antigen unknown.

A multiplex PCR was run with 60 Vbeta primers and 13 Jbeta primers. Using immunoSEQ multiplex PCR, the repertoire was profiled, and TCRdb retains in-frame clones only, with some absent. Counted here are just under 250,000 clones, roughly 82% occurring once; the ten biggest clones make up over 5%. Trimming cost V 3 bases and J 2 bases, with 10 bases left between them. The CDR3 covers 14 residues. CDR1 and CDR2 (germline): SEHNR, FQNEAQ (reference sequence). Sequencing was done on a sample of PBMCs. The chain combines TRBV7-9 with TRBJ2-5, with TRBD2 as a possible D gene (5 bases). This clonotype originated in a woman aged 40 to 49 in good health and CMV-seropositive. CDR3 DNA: TGTGCCAGCAGCTTGTCTCGGGGTCAAGAGACCCAGTACTTC. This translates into CASSLSRGQETQYF.